This T cell receptor beta chain derives from a study of post-analysis software for immune sequencing data. On the study more broadly: Disease trajectories encompassed relapsing-remitting, secondary progressive and progressive-relapsing multiple sclerosis.

CDR3 size: 15 residues. Germline loops: CDR1 DFQATT, CDR2 SNEGSKA (reference sequence). V was trimmed by 0 bases and J by 2 bases, leaving 14 bases between them. Study-wide points: The normalized Chao1 diversity of multiple sclerosis patients was significantly lower than that of controls. Strong co-clustering by F measure linked samples that shared a preparation batch. TRBV segments more frequent in patients than in controls numbered several and included TRBV5-6, TRBV5-1 and TRBV20-1.

The sample holds a few counts of this clonotype. Its antigen is currently unknown. cDNA libraries of TCR beta carried unique molecular identifiers. TCRdb re-derived calls from the PCR reads in MiXCR, one entry per CDR3 protein. The table records 650,000 to 850,000 distinct CDR3 sequences, about half of them present only once. The V call is TRBV20-1, the J call TRBJ2-7, with D maybe TRBD2 (6 bases). The sequenced sample consisted of blood. This TCR came from a girl under 18 with multiple sclerosis. This CDR3 reads CSARDGLTGTYEQYF. CDR3 DNA: TGCAGTGCTAGAGACGGACTAACAGGAACCTACGAGCAGTACTTC.